A single sample gave rise to the 24 T cell receptor beta chains below, sequenced in a study of glioma-infiltrating T cells. TCR alpha and beta CDR3 regions were amplified from RNA using iRepertoire nested multiplex PCR. TCRdb reanalysed the multiplex PCR reads using MiXCR and keeps one entry per CDR3 protein. The sample carries more than 300,000 distinct CDR3 sequences, roughly two fifths recorded once. Sequenced sample: glioma tissue, nonneoplastic brain tissue, or PBMCs (not recorded which). The receptors here all came from a human donor with low-grade glioma or glioblastoma, undergoing nonglioma brain surgery, or in good health (not recorded which).

This clonotype was detected only a few times. V usage is TRBV4-3 and J usage is TRBJ2-2; 7 positions match TRBD2. The CDR3 runs 17 residues. Trimming at V came to 2 bases and at J to 3 bases, leaving 9 bases not matched to a gene. Germline V lookup: CDR1 LGHNA, CDR2 YSLEER. CDR3 amino acids: CASSQWAERGYTGELFF. DNA of the CDR3: TGCGCCAGCAGCCAATGGGCTGAGCGGGGTTACACCGGGGAGCTGTTTTTT.

With respect to this clonotype: A junction boundary mismatches the germline segment, possibly from a read error. The V call is TRBV7-9, the J call TRBJ2-3, with 8 bases identical to TRBD1. CDR3 length: 13 residues. Germline assignment: CDR1 SEHNR and CDR2 FQNEAQ (reference sequence). The CDR3: CATRDRSDNELFF. The CDR3 DNA reads TGTGCCACCCGGGACAGGTCAGACAATGAGCTGTTCTTC.

This clonotype was observed a handful of times. This chain links TRBV7-2 with TRBJ2-7; the D gene is possibly TRBD1 (5 bases). The CDR3 runs 15 residues. Germline V gives CDR1 SGHTA, CDR2 FQGNSA. The V end lost 5 bases, the J end lost 2 bases, and 16 bases lay between the germline ends. The CDR3 sequence: CASSPQAQGAYEQYF. The CDR3 DNA sequence: TGTGCCAGCAGCCCACAAGCCCAGGGTGCCTACGAGCAGTACTTC. Full variable domain (outside the CDR3, taken from reference TRBV7-2 and TRBJ2-7): GAGVSQSPSNKVTEKGKDVELRCDPISGHTALYWYRQSLGQGLEFLIYFQGNSAPDKSGLPSDRFSAERTGGSVSTLTIQRTQQEDSAVYLCASSPQAQGAYEQYFGPGTRLTVT.

This clonotype was counted many times. V gene TRBV6-1 combines with J gene TRBJ1-6; D is possibly TRBD1 (5 bases). The CDR3 sequence is 16 residues long. The V gene's germline CDR1 is MNHNS and CDR2 SASEGT. V gave up 0 bases and J gave up 7 bases, with 13 bases separating them. CDR3 nucleotide sequence: TGTGCCAGCAGTGAAGCGTGGGGCAGGGACAATTCACCCCTCCACTTT. Translating gives CASSEAWGRDNSPLHF.

This rearrangement joins TRBV5-5 to TRBJ2-1; tentative D call: TRBD2 (6 bases). Per germline, CDR1 SGHKS and CDR2 YYEKEE (reference sequence). CDR3 length: 15 residues. V shed 4 bases and J shed 4 bases, with 15 bases lying between them. The CDR3 region has the DNA TGTGCCAGCAGCCGGGGTAGCGGTGGTTACAATGAGCAGTTCTTC. Its protein product is CASSRGSGGYNEQFF.

CDR3: CASSTDVMNTEAFF. CDR3 bases: TGCGCCAGCAGCACGGACGTAATGAACACTGAAGCTTTCTTT. The chain couples TRBV4-1 to TRBJ1-1; D uncertain. The germline gives CDR1 MGHRA, CDR2 YSYEKL. Between the trimmed V and J ends, which lost 5 bases and 0 bases, there was a span of 10 bases. The CDR3 runs 14 residues.

The genes are TRBV29-1 and TRBJ2-3; no clear D gene. The CDR3 loop spans 12 amino acids. Germline loops: CDR1 SQVTM, CDR2 ANQGSEA. Trimming left V 5 bases short and J 3 bases short, with 9 bases between. The CDR3 spells CSVSRRTDTQYF. The CDR3 DNA sequence: TGCAGCGTTTCCCGACGGACAGATACGCAGTATTTT.

The J gene is TRBJ2-7, the V gene TRBV6-6; D possibly corresponds to TRBD2 (6 bases). There are 16 residues in the CDR3. Germline assignment: CDR1 MNHNY and CDR2 SVGAGI (reference sequence). The ends were cut back, 6 bases at V and 4 bases at J, with 22 bases in the middle. CDR3 residues: CASRQTGARGLYEQYF. The CDR3 coding sequence is TGTGCCAGCAGGCAGACCGGGGCTAGAGGACTATACGAGCAGTACTTC.

The chain links TRBV10-3 to TRBJ2-7, with 8 bases matching TRBD1. The CDR3 loop spans 14 amino acids. J lost 2 bases, V lost 5 bases, and 5 bases had no gene match. Looked up from germline, CDR1 is ENHRY and CDR2 is SYGVKD. This CDR3 is CAISPLTGAYEQYF. In DNA form, the CDR3 reads TGTGCCATCAGTCCACTGACAGGGGCCTACGAGCAGTACTTC.

In its sample, this clonotype was seen a few times. The chain combines TRBV20-1 with TRBJ2-1, with 14 nucleotides matching TRBD2. V lost 0 bases to trimming and J lost 15 bases; unmatched junction nucleotides: 7. CDR1 DFQATT and CDR2 SNEGSKA come from the germline V gene (reference sequence). There are 14 residues in the CDR3. DNA of the CDR3: TGCAGTGCTAGAGAGGGACTAGCGGGAGACCACGGGTTCTTC. Its protein product is CSAREGLAGDHGFF.

This clonotype appeared a single time. In this CDR3 the conserved last residue, phenylalanine or tryptophan, is missing, so a read error is likely. This chain connects TRBV6-1 to TRBJ2-3, with 10 bases fitting TRBD2. Unmatched junction bases numbered 11, after V lost 10 bases and J lost 4 bases. The CDR3 loop spans 15 amino acids. The germline CDR1 and CDR2 sequences are MNHNS and SASEGT. This chain's CDR3 is CAISQTSGIADTQYS. CDR3 DNA: TGTGCCATCAGCCAAACTAGCGGGATTGCAGATACGCAGTATTCT.

The chain uses TRBV11-2 and TRBJ2-3; no reliable D call. Germline V gene lookup returns CDR1 SGHAT and CDR2 FQNNGV. V lost 0 bases and J lost 3, with 10 bases in between. The CDR3 extends over 15 amino acids. Written as DNA, the CDR3 is TGTGCCAGCAGCTTAGAGATGCTGGGGACAGATACGCAGTATTTT. This encodes CASSLEMLGTDTQYF.

This clonotype was seen more than once but under ten times. The chain couples TRBV4-2 to TRBJ1-5; no reliable D call. Germline-derived CDR1 and CDR2 are LGHNA and YNFKEQ. The CDR3 consists of 17 residues. Trimming cost V 0 bases and J 0 bases, with 12 bases left between them. CDR3 sequence reads: CASSQDVVAYSNQPQHF. The CDR3 region has the DNA TGTGCCAGCAGCCAAGATGTAGTGGCTTATAGCAATCAGCCCCAGCATTTT.

Many counts were recorded for this clonotype. The CDR3 DNA is TGCGCCAGCAGTCGACAGGGAATCTCCTACGAGCAGTACTTC. As protein: CASSRQGISYEQYF. The chain uses TRBV4-1 and TRBJ2-7; 7 nucleotides agree with TRBD1. The CDR3 is made up of 14 amino acids. V was clipped by 6 bases and J by 0 bases; unmatched bases: 5. Germline-derived CDR1 and CDR2 are MGHRA and YSYEKL.

The V gene is TRBV7-9, the J gene TRBJ2-3; 12 positions match TRBD2. Trimming at V came to 4 bases and at J to 1 base, leaving 3 bases not matched to a gene. Germline assignment: CDR1 SEHNR and CDR2 FQNEAQ (reference sequence). CDR3 size: 16 residues. CDR3 DNA sequence: TGTGCCAGCAGCTGGCGGACTAGCGGGGGCACAGATACGCAGTATTTT. Its protein is CASSWRTSGGTDTQYF.

In regard to this clonotype: One base away lies a much larger clone, so this may be a sequencing read error. The chain joins TRBV15 to TRBJ1-3; D not resolved. This CDR3 is 18 amino acids long. CDR1 and CDR2 from the germline V gene are LNHNV and YYDKDF (reference sequence). For the CDR3, the DNA is TGTGCCACCAGCAGATCCGGAGGGTTCCGTTTCTCTGTAAACACCATATATTTT. Translated: CATSRSGGFRFSVNTIYF.

V gene TRBV18 combines with J gene TRBJ1-4, with a weak D call TRBD1 (6 bases). CDR3 length: 15 residues. Germline CDR1 is KGHSH and CDR2 is LQKENI. With 5 bases removed from V and 0 bases from J, the gap between germline ends came to 10 bases. The CDR3 region has the DNA TGTGCCAGCTCAGGACAGCCGGCAACTAATGAAAAACTGTTTTTT. Amino acids: CASSGQPATNEKLFF. The complete variable domain, with remaining parts taken from reference TRBV18 and TRBJ1-4, reads NAGVMQNPRHLVRRRGQEARLRCSPMKGHSHVYWYRQLPEEGLKFMVYLQKENIIDESGMPKERFSAEFPKEGPSILRIQQVVRGDSAAYFCASSGQPATNEKLFFGSGTQLSVL.

The chain combines TRBV19 with TRBJ1-5; D is unclear. Germline V CDR1 and CDR2: LNHDA, SQIVND (reference sequence). The CDR3 covers 12 residues. V was cut by 6 bases and J by 5 bases, with 8 bases left in between. The DNA of the CDR3 is TGTGCCAGTAGATATTGGGATCAGCCCCAGCATTTT. Translated, it gives CASRYWDQPQHF. Complete variable domain (other parts from reference TRBV19 and TRBJ1-5): DGGITQSPKYLFRKEGQNVTLSCEQNLNHDAMYWYRQDPGQGLRLIYYSQIVNDFQKGDIAEGYSVSREKKESFPLTVTSAQKNPTAFYLCASRYWDQPQHFGDGTRLSIL.

This clonotype was seen more than once but under ten times. V gene TRBV7-9 combines with J gene TRBJ1-5; D uncertain. The germline V gene encodes CDR1 SEHNR and CDR2 FQNEAQ (reference sequence). The V gene lost 0 bases and the J gene lost 4 bases, with 4 bases spanning the gap. CDR3 length: 13 amino acids. The CDR3 spells CASSLAVNQPQHF. CDR3 DNA: TGTGCCAGCAGCTTAGCCGTGAATCAGCCCCAGCATTTT. The whole variable domain, filled in from reference TRBV7-9 and TRBJ1-5, reads DTGVSQNPRHKITKRGQNVTFRCDPISEHNRLYWYRQTLGQGPEFLTYFQNEAQLEKSRLLSDRFSAERPKGSFSTLEIQRTEQGDSAMYLCASSLAVNQPQHFGDGTRLSIL.

This clonotype showed up just a few times. CDR3 protein: CASSQVLLAGTDTQYF. DNA for the CDR3: TGCGCCAGCAGCCAAGTACTCCTAGCGGGAACAGATACGCAGTATTTT. The chain has TRBV4-1 and TRBJ2-3; 9 nucleotides line up with TRBD2. V shed 1 base and J 3 bases; nucleotides not matched to a gene: 5. This CDR3 is 16 amino acids long. Germline lookup yields CDR1 MGHRA and CDR2 YSYEKL.

This chain joins TRBV13 and TRBJ2-3; 7 nucleotides agree with TRBD2. J lost 0 bases, V lost 4 bases, and 4 bases had no gene match. CDR1 and CDR2 from the germline V gene are PRHDT and FYEKMQ (reference sequence). The CDR3 contains 15 residues. The CDR3 DNA reads TGTGCCAGCAGCTCCGGACTAGGAAGCACAGATACGCAGTATTTT. Protein sequence: CASSSGLGSTDTQYF.

Details on this clonotype: A much larger clone differs by one base, so this may be a read error. V gene TRBV5-4 combines with J gene TRBJ1-1; D might be TRBD1 (5 bases). V lost 5 bases and J 0 bases, leaving 17 bases between the germline ends. Germline CDR1 and CDR2: SGHNT and YYREEE (reference sequence). CDR3 length equals 16 residues. The CDR3 nucleotides are TGTGCCAGCAGGACCTTGGGACGGTCATTGAACACTGAAGCTTTCTTT. This encodes CASRTLGRSLNTEAFF.

This sequence joins TRBV11-2 and TRBJ1-2; D perhaps matches TRBD1 (5 bases). Trimming cost V 0 bases and J 7 bases, with 18 bases left between them. Germline V gives CDR1 SGHAT, CDR2 FQNNGV. CDR3 length: 16 residues. The CDR3 is CASSLDGGRYSPGYTF. The CDR3 nucleotides are TGTGCCAGCAGCTTAGACGGGGGACGGTACTCGCCTGGCTACACCTTC.

This clonotype has just one count. The junction departs from germline at one end; a sequencing error may be responsible. The chain carries TRBV20-1 and TRBJ2-3; 13 bases agree with TRBD2. This CDR3 region has 15 residues. The V gene's germline CDR1 is DFQATT and CDR2 SNEGSKA (reference sequence). The CDR3 DNA follows: TGCAGTACTAGACTAGCGGGAGGCAACACAGATACGCAGTATTTT. Protein: CSTRLAGGNTDTQYF.